Following are 24 T cell receptor beta chains from one sample sequenced in a study of blood T cell repertoires in COVID-19. Using immunoSEQ multiplex PCR, the repertoire was profiled, and TCRdb retains in-frame clones only, with some absent. The sample includes approximately 110,000 clones, approximately 84% of them seen just once. The specimen was peripheral blood. The receptors originated from a woman aged 40 to 50 with acute or convalescent COVID-19.

The chain recombines TRBV20-1 with TRBJ1-2, with D possibly being TRBD1 (6 bases). Germline V CDR1 and CDR2: DFQATT, SNEGSKA (reference sequence). This CDR3 contains 10 residues. Trimming stripped 5 bases from V and 8 bases from J, with 9 bases between. The CDR3 DNA sequence: TGCAGTGCTCCCCAGGGGGGCTACACCTTC. It is translated as CSAPQGGYTF.

This clone has just one count. This chain joins TRBV14 and TRBJ1-1; possibly TRBD1 for D (5 bases). The germline CDR1 and CDR2 sequences are SGHDN and FVKESK. This CDR3 region has 12 residues. The V and J ends lost 3 bases and 7 bases respectively, with 9 bases between them. The CDR3 DNA reads as TGTGCCAGCAGCCAGGGACTGAATGAAGCTTTCTTT. Its translation is CASSQGLNEAFF.

The CDR3, as DNA: TGTGCCAGCAGCTTAGAGTCCTACGAGCAGTACTTC. Residues: CASSLESYEQYF. The chain couples TRBV5-5 to TRBJ2-7; D remains ambiguous. Trimming took 2 bases from V and 1 from J, leaving 4 bases between them. The germline CDR1 and CDR2 sequences are SGHKS and YYEKEE (reference sequence). CDR3 length: 12 amino acids. The variable domain in full, with the rest retrieved from reference TRBV5-5 and TRBJ2-7, is DAGVTQSPTHLIKTRGQQVTLRCSPISGHKSVSWYQQVLGQGPQFIFQYYEKEERGRGNFPDRFSARQFPNYSSELNVNALLLGDSALYLCASSLESYEQYFGPGTRLTVT.

This chain joins TRBV4-1 and TRBJ1-1, with D possibly TRBD1 on 6 matching bases. The V gene's germline CDR1 is MGHRA and CDR2 YSYEKL. V lost 3 bases and J 3 bases, leaving 17 bases between the germline ends. The CDR3 covers 16 residues. The CDR3 is CASSQRRGKGDTEAFF. The CDR3 DNA reads as TGCGCCAGCAGCCAGCGAAGGGGCAAGGGGGACACTGAAGCTTTCTTT.

The CDR3 reads CASSSLAPRETEAFF. CDR3 DNA sequence: TGTGCCAGCAGCTCTTTGGCCCCGCGGGAAACTGAAGCTTTCTTT. The V and J genes are TRBV11-2 and TRBJ1-1; D not resolved. Germline lookup yields CDR1 SGHAT and CDR2 FQNNGV. The CDR3 loop spans 15 amino acids. Deletions cut 4 bases from V and 5 bases from J, with 17 bases between.

V gene TRBV6-5 combines with J gene TRBJ2-1, with D maybe TRBD2 (6 bases). The length of the CDR3 is 15 residues. Trimming removed 0 bases at V and 8 bases at J, with 14 bases between. CDR1 is MNHEY, CDR2 SVGAGI, per germline. In nucleotides, the CDR3 is TGTGCCAGCAGTTACTCGCTTTATAGCGGCTATGAGCAGTTCTTC. It translates to CASSYSLYSGYEQFF.

V usage is TRBV19 and J usage is TRBJ1-1, with 7 bases matching TRBD1. The length of the CDR3 is 13 residues. The germline V gene has CDR1 LNHDA and CDR2 SQIVND (reference sequence). The V and J ends lost 5 bases and 12 bases, in that order; junction bases with no gene match: 12. CDR3 nucleotide sequence: TGTGCCAGTAGTGCACTCAGGGACAGCCGACCTTTCTTT. Amino acids: CASSALRDSRPFF.

V gene TRBV7-2 combines with J gene TRBJ2-4; D is possibly TRBD2 (6 bases). V was cut by 4 bases and J by 0 bases, with 22 bases left in between. The CDR3 runs to 19 residues. Germline V gene data show CDR1 as SGHTA and CDR2 as FQGNSA. CDR3 sequence reads: CASSWPVGAGGVAKNIQYF. In nucleotides, the CDR3 is TGTGCCAGCAGCTGGCCGGTGGGTGCTGGCGGGGTAGCCAAAAACATTCAGTACTTC.

CDR3 sequence (DNA): TGCGCCAGCAGCTTGACGGCGGGACCCGGGGAGCTGTTTTTT. Translation gives CASSLTAGPGELFF. J is TRBJ2-2 and V is TRBV5-1, with D possibly matching TRBD2 (6 bases). V was shortened by 1 base and J by 6 bases, with 10 bases between the two germline ends. Germline V lookup: CDR1 SGHRS, CDR2 YFSETQ. The CDR3 is 14 amino acids. Together with reference TRBV5-1 and TRBJ2-2, the CDR3 gives the full variable domain: KAGVTQTPRYLIKTRGQQVTLSCSPISGHRSVSWYQQTPGQGLQFLFEYFSETQRNKGNFPGRFSGRQFSNSRSEMNVSTLELGDSALYLCASSLTAGPGELFFGEGSRLTVL.

A few counts support this clone. The V call is TRBV5-4, the J call TRBJ2-7; 8 nucleotides match TRBD2. Per the germline V gene, CDR1 is SGHNT and CDR2 is YYREEE (reference sequence). The CDR3 consists of 14 residues. The V and J ends lost 2 bases and 5 bases, in that order; junction bases with no gene match: 6. DNA of the CDR3: TGTGCCAGCAGCTTATACGCGGGGGGCCACGAGCAGTACTTC. This codes for CASSLYAGGHEQYF.

This chain links TRBV7-9 with TRBJ1-2, with D hard to call. The germline CDR1 and CDR2 sequences are SEHNR and FQNEAQ (reference sequence). Trimming stripped 1 base from V and 4 bases from J, with 10 bases between. The CDR3 is made up of 14 amino acids. The CDR3 region has the DNA TGTGCCAGCAGCTTAGATTCAGTTTCCTATGGCTACACCTTC. It specifies CASSLDSVSYGYTF.

The chain recombines TRBV7-9 with TRBJ2-2; 7 bases align to TRBD2. This CDR3 comprises 14 residues. V lost 6 bases, J lost 3 bases, and 4 bases stayed unmatched. Germline-derived CDR1 and CDR2 are SEHNR and FQNEAQ (reference sequence). The CDR3 protein is CASRRGTDTGELFF. The CDR3 nucleotides read TGTGCCAGCAGGCGGGGGACGGACACCGGGGAGCTGTTTTTT. The full variable domain, its missing parts supplied by reference TRBV7-9 and TRBJ2-2, is DTGVSQNPRHKITKRGQNVTFRCDPISEHNRLYWYRQTLGQGPEFLTYFQNEAQLEKSRLLSDRFSAERPKGSFSTLEIQRTEQGDSAMYLCASRRGTDTGELFFGEGSRLTVL.

The rearrangement uses TRBV2 and TRBJ1-2, with 8 bases identical to TRBD1. The CDR3 is made up of 17 amino acids. V lost 5 bases, J lost 9 bases, and 20 bases stayed unmatched. Germline V gene lookup returns CDR1 SNHLY and CDR2 FYNNEI. In DNA, the CDR3 is TGTGCCAGCAGTATGACAGGGGCAAAGTCCATACCCGTCCGCTACACCTTC. The encoded protein is CASSMTGAKSIPVRYTF.

The CDR3 nucleotides are TGTGCCAGCAGGAAAGACGGGACAGGGCTGACTGAAGCTTTCTTT. Its protein product is CASRKDGTGLTEAFF. The chain combines TRBV11-2 with TRBJ1-1; 9 bases agree with TRBD1. The trim removed 6 bases at V and 5 bases at J, leaving 10 bases unmatched. The CDR3 consists of 15 residues. Germline values: CDR1 SGHAT, CDR2 FQNNGV. The complete variable domain, with remaining parts taken from reference TRBV11-2 and TRBJ1-1, reads EAGVAQSPRYKIIEKRQSVAFWCNPISGHATLYWYQQILGQGPKLLIQFQNNGVVDDSQLPKDRFSAERLKGVDSTLKIQPAKLEDSAVYLCASRKDGTGLTEAFFGQGTRLTVV.

This clone has a handful of counts. The chain links TRBV4-2 to TRBJ2-3, with D hard to call. The CDR3 loop spans 12 amino acids. Per germline, CDR1 LGHNA and CDR2 YNFKEQ. V was shortened by 4 bases and J by 1 base, with 3 bases between the two germline ends. The CDR3 spells CASSPGTDTQYF. CDR3 nucleotides: TGTGCCAGCAGCCCTGGCACAGATACGCAGTATTTT.

The gene calls are TRBV5-6 and TRBJ1-1; D gene ambiguous. V lost 3 bases and J lost 5, with 14 bases in between. The CDR3 length is 14 residues. Germline lookup yields CDR1 SGHDT and CDR2 YYEEEE. Here the CDR3 reads CASSYPLGRTEAFF. As DNA, the CDR3 is TGTGCCAGCAGCTATCCCCTTGGGAGGACTGAAGCTTTCTTT.

The chain links TRBV6-5 to TRBJ1-4; TRBD1 agrees at 10 bases. Trimming removed 11 bases from V and 5 bases from J; junction bases left unmatched: 5. Germline CDR1 reads MNHEY; CDR2 reads SVGAGI. This CDR3 region has 13 residues. The CDR3 nucleotides read TGTGCCGGGGGACAGGGGTCAAATGAAAAACTGTTTTTT. Encoded protein: CAGGQGSNEKLFF.

The chain is built from TRBV5-8 and TRBJ1-1; the match to TRBD1 covers 7 bases. The J segment lost 3 bases and the V segment lost 2 bases, leaving 4 bases of the junction unmatched. CDR1 SGHTS and CDR2 YDEGEE come from the germline V gene. This CDR3 is built from 14 residues. CDR3 in amino acids: CASSLEGADTEAFF. CDR3 coding DNA: TGTGCCAGCAGCTTAGAGGGGGCGGACACTGAAGCTTTCTTT. The complete variable domain, with remaining parts taken from reference TRBV5-8 and TRBJ1-1, reads EAGVTQSPTHLIKTRGQQATLRCSPISGHTSVYWYQQALGLGLQFLLWYDEGEERNRGNFPPRFSGRQFPNYSSELNVNALELEDSALYLCASSLEGADTEAFFGQGTRLTVV.

The V call is TRBV16, the J call TRBJ1-1; D is perhaps TRBD1 (5 bases). V lost 4 bases and J lost 0, with 9 bases in between. This CDR3 is 14 amino acids long. Per the germline V gene, CDR1 is KGHSY and CDR2 is FQNENV. CDR3 coding DNA: TGTGCCAGCAGCCTGGGAGGGGTGAACACTGAAGCTTTCTTT. Translation: CASSLGGVNTEAFF.

The rearrangement joins TRBV6-5 to TRBJ1-6; 8 positions agree with TRBD1. This CDR3 is built from 15 residues. Germline CDR1 is MNHEY and CDR2 is SVGAGI. Losses at the gene ends were 7 bases for V and 7 bases for J; bases not matched to a gene: 9. This CDR3 is CASTPIGTGNSPLHF. The CDR3 nucleotides read TGTGCCAGCACCCCCATCGGGACAGGAAATTCACCCCTCCACTTT.

This chain connects TRBV23-1 to TRBJ1-2; 10 nucleotides match TRBD1. TRBV23-1 is known as an ORF, though its function is uncertain. J was trimmed by 8 bases and V by 3 bases; bases with no gene match: 12. This CDR3 has 16 amino acids. The CDR3 DNA reads TGCGCCAGCAGTCACCCCCCGGGACAGGGGTCGGGCGGCTACACCTTC. Translation gives CASSHPPGQGSGGYTF.

V and J are TRBV3-1 (or the pseudogene TRBV3-2) and TRBJ2-1, with 10 bases aligning to TRBD1. The CDR3 has 15 residues. From germline, CDR1 is LGHDT and CDR2 YNNKEL (reference sequence). V shed 5 bases, J shed 3 bases, and the junction held 4 bases outside the gene matches. The CDR3 is CASSYRDRGYNEQFF. CDR3 nucleotides: TGTGCCAGCAGCTACCGGGACAGGGGCTACAATGAGCAGTTCTTC.

The chain carries TRBV19 and TRBJ2-3, with 9 positions matching TRBD1. The CDR3 is 15 amino acids. The V segment lost 5 bases and the J segment 6 bases; nucleotides outside the gene matches: 9. CDR1 and CDR2 (germline): LNHDA, SQIVND (reference sequence). The CDR3 spells CASSVPGTGMDTQYF. The CDR3 DNA sequence: TGTGCCAGTAGTGTACCCGGGACAGGGATGGATACGCAGTATTTT.

The rearrangement joins TRBV19 to TRBJ1-2; D uncertain. Looked up from germline, CDR1 is LNHDA and CDR2 is SQIVND (reference sequence). The CDR3 spans 13 residues. Trimming left V 9 bases short and J 2 bases short, with 13 bases between. CDR3 amino acids: CASRRGRNYGYTF. CDR3 bases: TGTGCCAGCCGGAGAGGGCGCAACTATGGCTACACCTTC.